These 4 T cell receptor beta chains share one sample of origin, sequenced in a study of CD8 T cells in Susac syndrome. Random hexamers were used to reverse transcribe the RNA input (about 0.5 to 1 ug). TCRdb re-analysed the immunoSEQ multiplex PCR reads in MiXCR, keeping a single row per CDR3 protein. The sample has about 150,000 distinct CDR3 sequences; roughly 95% are singletons. Sequencing was performed on CD8+ T cells from PBMCs. The receptors derive from a human donor with multiple sclerosis.

The chain has TRBV9 and TRBJ2-6, with D tentatively TRBD1 or TRBD2 (5 bases each). V was pared by 1 base and J by 11 bases, with 7 bases between. The CDR3 runs 12 residues. The germline V gene has CDR1 SGDLS and CDR2 YYNGEE. CDR3 in DNA: TGTGCCAGCAGCGTACAGGGACACGTCCTGACTTTC. Encoded protein: CASSVQGHVLTF.

The chain carries TRBV29-1 and TRBJ2-3; TRBD2 matches at 8 bases. Trimming cost V 4 bases and J 5 bases; bases outside gene matches: 8. The CDR3 covers 14 residues. Germline V gene data show CDR1 as SQVTM and CDR2 as ANQGSEA. CDR3 in DNA: TGCAGCGTTGCCAACAGGGCGGGAGGAGATACGCAGTATTTT. As protein: CSVANRAGGDTQYF.

The gene calls are TRBV5-6 and TRBJ1-2, with D possibly matching TRBD1 (6 bases). The CDR3 runs 13 residues. The germline V gene has CDR1 SGHDT and CDR2 YYEEEE. The V end lost 3 bases, the J end lost 2 bases, and 8 bases lay between the germline ends. CDR3 coding DNA: TGTGCCAGCAGCTCGCAGGGGAACTATGGCTACACCTTC. This codes for CASSSQGNYGYTF.

The chain uses TRBV9 and TRBJ2-1, with no clear D. Germline V gene data show CDR1 as SGDLS and CDR2 as YYNGEE. V was pared by 4 bases and J by 9 bases, with 8 bases between. The CDR3 covers 11 residues. The CDR3 loop reads CASSMSAEQFF. The CDR3, as DNA: TGTGCCAGCAGCATGAGCGCTGAGCAGTTCTTC.